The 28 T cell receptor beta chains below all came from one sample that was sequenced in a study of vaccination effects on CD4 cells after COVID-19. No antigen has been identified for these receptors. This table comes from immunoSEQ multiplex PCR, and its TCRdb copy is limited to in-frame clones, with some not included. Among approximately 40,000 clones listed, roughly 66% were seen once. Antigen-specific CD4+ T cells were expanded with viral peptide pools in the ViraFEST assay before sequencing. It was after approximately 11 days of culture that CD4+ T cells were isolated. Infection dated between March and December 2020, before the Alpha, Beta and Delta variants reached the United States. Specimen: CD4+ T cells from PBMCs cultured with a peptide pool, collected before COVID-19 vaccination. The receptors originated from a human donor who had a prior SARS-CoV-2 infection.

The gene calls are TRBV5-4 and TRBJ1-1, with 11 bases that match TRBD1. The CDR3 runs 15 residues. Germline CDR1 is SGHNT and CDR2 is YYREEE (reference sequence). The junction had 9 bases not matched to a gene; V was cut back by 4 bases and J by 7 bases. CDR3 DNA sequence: TGTGCCAGCAGCCCGGACAGGGGGCGCGTCGGTGAAGCTTTCTTT. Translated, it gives CASSPDRGRVGEAFF.

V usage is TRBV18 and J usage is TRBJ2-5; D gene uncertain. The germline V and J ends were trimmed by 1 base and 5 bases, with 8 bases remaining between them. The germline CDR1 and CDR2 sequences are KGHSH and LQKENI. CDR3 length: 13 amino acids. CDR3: CASSPRIGETQYF. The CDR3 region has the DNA TGTGCCAGCTCACCACGAATAGGTGAGACCCAGTACTTC.

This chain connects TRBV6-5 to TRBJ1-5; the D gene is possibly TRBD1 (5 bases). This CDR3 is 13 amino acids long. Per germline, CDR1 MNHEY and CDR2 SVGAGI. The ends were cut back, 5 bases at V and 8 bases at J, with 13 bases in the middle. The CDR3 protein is CASSRDLSKPQHF. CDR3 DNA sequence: TGTGCCAGCAGTAGGGACCTCTCTAAGCCCCAGCATTTT.

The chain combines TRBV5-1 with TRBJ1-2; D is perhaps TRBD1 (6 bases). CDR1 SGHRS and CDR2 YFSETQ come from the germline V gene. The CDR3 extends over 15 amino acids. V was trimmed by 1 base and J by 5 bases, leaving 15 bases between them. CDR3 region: CASSLLGGGAYGYTF. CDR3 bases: TGCGCCAGCAGCTTGCTCGGGGGGGGCGCGTATGGCTACACCTTC.

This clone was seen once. The CDR3 region has the DNA TGTGCCAGCAGCTCCTCGCTGGGAGGGGGGTACGAGCAGTACTTC. Amino acids: CASSSSLGGGYEQYF. The chain uses TRBV9 and TRBJ2-7; TRBD2 is a possible D gene (7 bases). Deletions cut 4 bases from V and 4 bases from J, with 18 bases between. The length of the CDR3 is 15 residues. Per the germline V gene, CDR1 is SGDLS and CDR2 is YYNGEE.

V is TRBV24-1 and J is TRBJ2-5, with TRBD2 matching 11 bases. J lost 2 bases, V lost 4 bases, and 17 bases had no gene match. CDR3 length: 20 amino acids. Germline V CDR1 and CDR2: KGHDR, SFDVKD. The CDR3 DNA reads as TGTGCCACCAGTGACCCTGTACAGGGGGCCGGGACTAGCGGACAAGAGACCCAGTACTTC. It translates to CATSDPVQGAGTSGQETQYF.

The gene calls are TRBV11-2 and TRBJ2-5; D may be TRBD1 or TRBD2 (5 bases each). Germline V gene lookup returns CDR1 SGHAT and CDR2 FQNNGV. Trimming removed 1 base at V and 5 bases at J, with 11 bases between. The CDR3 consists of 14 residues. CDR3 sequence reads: CASSLVGAAETQYF. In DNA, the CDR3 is TGTGCCAGCAGCTTAGTCGGGGCAGCGGAGACCCAGTACTTC.

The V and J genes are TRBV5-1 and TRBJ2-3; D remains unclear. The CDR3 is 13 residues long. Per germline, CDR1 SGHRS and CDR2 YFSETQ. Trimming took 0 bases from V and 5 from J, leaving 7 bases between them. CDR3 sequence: CASSLVPEDTQYF. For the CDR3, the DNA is TGCGCCAGCAGCTTGGTGCCTGAAGATACGCAGTATTTT.

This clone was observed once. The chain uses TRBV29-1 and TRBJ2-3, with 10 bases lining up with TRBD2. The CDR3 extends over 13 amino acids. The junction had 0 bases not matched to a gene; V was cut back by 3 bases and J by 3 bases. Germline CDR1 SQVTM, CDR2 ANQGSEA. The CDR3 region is CSVDSGGTDTQYF. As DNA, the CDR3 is TGCAGCGTTGATAGCGGGGGGACAGATACGCAGTATTTT.

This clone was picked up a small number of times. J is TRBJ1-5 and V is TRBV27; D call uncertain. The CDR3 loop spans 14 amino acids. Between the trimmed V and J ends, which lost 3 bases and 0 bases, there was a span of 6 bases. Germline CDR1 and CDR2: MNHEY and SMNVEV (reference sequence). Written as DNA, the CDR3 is TGTGCCAGCAGTTTCGACGGTAGCAATCAGCCCCAGCATTTT. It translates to CASSFDGSNQPQHF.

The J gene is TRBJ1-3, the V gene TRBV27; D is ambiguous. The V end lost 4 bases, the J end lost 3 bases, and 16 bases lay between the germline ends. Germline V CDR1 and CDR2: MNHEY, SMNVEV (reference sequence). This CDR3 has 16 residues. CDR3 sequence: CASSSRSQGSGNTIYF. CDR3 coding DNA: TGTGCCAGCAGTTCGCGGTCCCAAGGCAGTGGAAACACCATATATTTT.

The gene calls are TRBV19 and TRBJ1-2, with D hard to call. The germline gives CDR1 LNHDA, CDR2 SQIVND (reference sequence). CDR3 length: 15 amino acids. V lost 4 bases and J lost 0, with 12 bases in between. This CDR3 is CASSTNTDPNYGYTF. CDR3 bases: TGTGCCAGTAGTACCAACACGGACCCTAACTATGGCTACACCTTC.

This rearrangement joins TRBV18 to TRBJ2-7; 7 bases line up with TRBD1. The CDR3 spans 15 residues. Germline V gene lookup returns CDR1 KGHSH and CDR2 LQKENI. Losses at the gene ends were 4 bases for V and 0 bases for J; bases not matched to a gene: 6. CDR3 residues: CASSLGTADSYEQYF. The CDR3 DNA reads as TGTGCCAGCTCACTGGGGACAGCTGACTCCTACGAGCAGTACTTC.

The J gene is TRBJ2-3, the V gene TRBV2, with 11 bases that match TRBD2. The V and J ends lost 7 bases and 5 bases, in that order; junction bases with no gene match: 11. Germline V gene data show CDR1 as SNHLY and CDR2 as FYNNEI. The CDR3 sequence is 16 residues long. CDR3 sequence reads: CASIRTLAGAQDTQYF. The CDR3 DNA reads TGTGCCAGCATCCGAACACTAGCGGGAGCCCAAGATACGCAGTATTTT.

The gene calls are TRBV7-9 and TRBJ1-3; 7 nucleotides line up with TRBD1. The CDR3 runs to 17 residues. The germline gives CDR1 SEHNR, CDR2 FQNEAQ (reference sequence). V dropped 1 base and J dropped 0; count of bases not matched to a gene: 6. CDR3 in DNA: TGTGCCAGCAGCTTAGGGAGGACAGGCAACTCTGGAAACACCATATATTTT. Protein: CASSLGRTGNSGNTIYF.

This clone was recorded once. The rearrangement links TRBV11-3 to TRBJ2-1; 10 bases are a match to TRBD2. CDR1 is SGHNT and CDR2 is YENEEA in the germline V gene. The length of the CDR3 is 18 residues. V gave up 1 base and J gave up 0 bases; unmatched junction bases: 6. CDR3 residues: CASSLGWGLASSYNEQFF. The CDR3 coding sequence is TGTGCCAGCAGCTTAGGGTGGGGACTAGCGAGCTCCTACAATGAGCAGTTCTTC.

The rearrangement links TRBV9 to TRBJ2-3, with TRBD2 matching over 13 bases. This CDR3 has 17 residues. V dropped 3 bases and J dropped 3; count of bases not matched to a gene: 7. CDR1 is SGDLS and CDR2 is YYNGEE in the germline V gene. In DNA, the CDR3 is TGTGCCAGCAGCGCCACCCTACTAGCGGGGGGGACAGATACGCAGTATTTT. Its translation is CASSATLLAGGTDTQYF.

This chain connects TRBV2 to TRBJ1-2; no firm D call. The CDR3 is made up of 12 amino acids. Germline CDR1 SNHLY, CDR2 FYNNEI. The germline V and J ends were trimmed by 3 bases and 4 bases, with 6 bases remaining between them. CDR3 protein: CASSDEGYGYTF. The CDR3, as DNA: TGTGCCAGCAGTGATGAGGGCTATGGCTACACCTTC. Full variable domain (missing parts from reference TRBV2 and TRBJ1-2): EPEVTQTPSHQVTQMGQEVILRCVPISNHLYFYWYRQILGQKVEFLVSFYNNEISEKSEIFDDQFSVERPDGSNFTLKIRSTKLEDSAMYFCASSDEGYGYTFGSGTRLTVV.

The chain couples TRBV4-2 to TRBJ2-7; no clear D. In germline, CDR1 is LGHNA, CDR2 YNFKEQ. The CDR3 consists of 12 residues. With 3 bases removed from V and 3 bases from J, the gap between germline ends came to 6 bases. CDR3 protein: CASSQDRYEQYF. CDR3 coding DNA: TGTGCCAGCAGCCAGGACCGCTACGAGCAGTACTTC.

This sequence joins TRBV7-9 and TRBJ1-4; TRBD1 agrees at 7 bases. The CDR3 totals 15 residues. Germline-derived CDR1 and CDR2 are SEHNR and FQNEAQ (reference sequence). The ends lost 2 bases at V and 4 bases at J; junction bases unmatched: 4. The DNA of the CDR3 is TGTGCCAGCAGCTTATTACAGGGGATTAATGAAAAACTGTTTTTT. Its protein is CASSLLQGINEKLFF.

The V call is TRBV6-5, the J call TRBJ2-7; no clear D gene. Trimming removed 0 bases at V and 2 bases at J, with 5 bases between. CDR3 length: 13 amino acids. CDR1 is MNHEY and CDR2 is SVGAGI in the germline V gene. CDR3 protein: CASSYSGPYEQYF. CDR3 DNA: TGTGCCAGCAGTTACTCAGGCCCCTACGAGCAGTACTTC.

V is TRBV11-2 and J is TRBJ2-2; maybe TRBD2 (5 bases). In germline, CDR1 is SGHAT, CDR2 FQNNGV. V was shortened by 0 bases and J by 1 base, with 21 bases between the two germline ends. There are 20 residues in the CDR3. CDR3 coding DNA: TGTGCCAGCAGCTTAGAAGCCCTCCCCGCGGGTATCGGGAACACCGGGGAGCTGTTTTTT. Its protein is CASSLEALPAGIGNTGELFF.

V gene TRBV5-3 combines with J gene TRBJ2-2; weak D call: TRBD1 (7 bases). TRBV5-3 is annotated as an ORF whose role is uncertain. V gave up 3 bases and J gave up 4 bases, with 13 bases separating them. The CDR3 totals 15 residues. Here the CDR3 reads CARSCLQGGTGELFF. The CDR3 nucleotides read TGTGCCAGAAGCTGCTTGCAGGGGGGCACCGGGGAGCTGTTTTTT.

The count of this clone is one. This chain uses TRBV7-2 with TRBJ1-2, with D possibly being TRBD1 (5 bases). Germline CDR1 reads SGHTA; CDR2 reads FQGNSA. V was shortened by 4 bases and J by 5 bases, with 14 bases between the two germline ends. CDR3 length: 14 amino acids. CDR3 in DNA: TGTGCCAGCAGCTCAACAGGCCGGGGGTATGGCTACACCTTC. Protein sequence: CASSSTGRGYGYTF.

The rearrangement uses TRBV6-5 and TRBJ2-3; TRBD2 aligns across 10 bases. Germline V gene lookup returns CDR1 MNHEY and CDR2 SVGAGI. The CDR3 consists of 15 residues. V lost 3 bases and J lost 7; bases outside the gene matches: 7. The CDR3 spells CASSYSGRPMYTQYF. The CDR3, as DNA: TGTGCCAGCAGTTATAGCGGGAGGCCCATGTATACGCAGTATTTT.

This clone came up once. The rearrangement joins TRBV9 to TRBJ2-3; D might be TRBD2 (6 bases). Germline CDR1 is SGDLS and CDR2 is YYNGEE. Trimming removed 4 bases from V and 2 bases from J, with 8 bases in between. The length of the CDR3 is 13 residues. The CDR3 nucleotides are TGTGCCAGCAGCCGGGAGAACACAGATACGCAGTATTTT. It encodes CASSRENTDTQYF.

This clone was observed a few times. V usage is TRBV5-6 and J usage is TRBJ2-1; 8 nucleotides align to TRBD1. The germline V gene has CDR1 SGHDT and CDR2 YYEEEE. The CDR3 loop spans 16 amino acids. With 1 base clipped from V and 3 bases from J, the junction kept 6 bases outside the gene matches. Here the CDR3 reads CASSLQGANLYNEQFF. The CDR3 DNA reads TGTGCCAGCAGCTTGCAGGGGGCCAACCTCTACAATGAGCAGTTCTTC.

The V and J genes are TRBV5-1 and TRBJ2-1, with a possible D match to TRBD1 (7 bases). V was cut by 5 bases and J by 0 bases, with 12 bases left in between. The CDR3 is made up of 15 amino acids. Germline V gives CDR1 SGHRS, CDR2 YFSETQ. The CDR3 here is CASSTGDSSYNEQFF. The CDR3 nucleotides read TGCGCCAGCAGTACGGGGGACAGCTCCTACAATGAGCAGTTCTTC.